This T cell receptor beta chain came from a study of T cells in Graves' hyperthyroidism and ophthalmopathy. Authors of the study amplified TCR beta CDR3 regions from RNA transcripts. HTBI primers were the set used in a first-round RT-PCR of the TCR CDR3. Using its own MiXCR run on the multiplex PCR reads, TCRdb lists one record per CDR3 protein. This table holds 200,000 to 300,000 distinct CDR3 sequences, roughly a quarter found once. This clonotype was counted at least ten times. The sample comprised blood. This TCR was sampled from a woman aged 40 to 50 with Graves' ophthalmopathy.

The CDR3 bases are TGTGCCACCAGCAGGCGGACAGGGGGCCCTGTTAGCTCTGGAAACACCATATATTTT. Residues: CATSRRTGGPVSSGNTIYF. V usage is TRBV15 and J usage is TRBJ1-3; 11 positions agree with TRBD1. CDR1 LNHNV and CDR2 YYDKDF come from the germline V gene (reference sequence). The CDR3 sequence is 19 residues long. V lost 3 bases and J lost 0; bases outside the gene matches: 10. Variable domain in full (rest from reference TRBV15 and TRBJ1-3): DAMVIQNPRYQVTQFGKPVTLSCSQTLNHNVMYWYQQKSSQAPKLLFHYYDKDFNNEADTPDNFQSRRPNTSFCFLDIRSPGLGDTAMYLCATSRRTGGPVSSGNTIYFGEGSWLTVV.